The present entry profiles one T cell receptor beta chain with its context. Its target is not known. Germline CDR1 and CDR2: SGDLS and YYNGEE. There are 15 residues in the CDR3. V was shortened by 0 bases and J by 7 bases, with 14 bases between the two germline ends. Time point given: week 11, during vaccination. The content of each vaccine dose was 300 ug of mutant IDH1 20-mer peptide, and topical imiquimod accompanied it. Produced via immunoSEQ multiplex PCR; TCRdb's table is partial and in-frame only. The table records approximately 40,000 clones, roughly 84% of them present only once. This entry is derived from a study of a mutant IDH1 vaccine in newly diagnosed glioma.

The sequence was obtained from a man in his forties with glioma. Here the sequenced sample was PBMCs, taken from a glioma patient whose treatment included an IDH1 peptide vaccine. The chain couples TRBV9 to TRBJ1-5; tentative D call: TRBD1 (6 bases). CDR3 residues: CASSVGGGGQQPQHF. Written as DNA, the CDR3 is TGTGCCAGCAGCGTAGGCGGGGGGGGGCAGCAGCCCCAGCATTTT.